The TCR beta chain under discussion was sequenced for a study of vaccination and CD4 T cells after COVID-19. In the study overall: Two Hispanic individuals were among six male and four female convalescent patients.

This clonotype was seen more than once but under ten times. Antigen specificity is unknown. Treatment noted: roughly 11-day PBMC culture with coronavirus spike peptide pools or control peptides (ViraFEST assay). CD4+ T cells that had been cultured provided DNA sequenced with the Oncomine TCR Beta short-read assay. Investigators obtained genomic DNA by extraction from cultured CD4+ T cells. In TCRdb, the PCR reads were re-called with MiXCR into one record per CDR3 protein. Of some 12,000 distinct CDR3 sequences in the sample, roughly half are singletons; the top ten hold about a sixth. In germline, CDR1 is MNHEY, CDR2 SVGEGT. V was pared by 6 bases and J by 10 bases, with 14 bases of the junction left unmatched. The CDR3 has 16 residues.

The sequenced sample was cultured CD4+ T cells from blood, obtained after SARS-CoV-2 vaccination. V is TRBV6-2 or TRBV6-3 and J is TRBJ2-1; 11 bases are a match to TRBD2. This clonotype originated in a human donor with COVID-19. The DNA of the CDR3 is TGTGCCAGCAGGGAGAATAGCGGGGGGGTGATAGGGGAGCAGTTCTTC. This codes for CASRENSGGVIGEQFF.